There are many counts of the clone carrying this T cell receptor beta chain. As yet, its antigen is unknown. The germline V gene has CDR1 SGHTA and CDR2 FQGNSA. V was shortened by 1 base and J by 1 base, with 7 bases between the two germline ends. The CDR3 is 14 residues long. From the reads, TCRdb called clonotypes with MiXCR, one entry per CDR3 protein. The profile shows around 190,000 distinct CDR3 sequences, approximately 15% of them singletons. This sample stems from a study of T cell repertoires in cytomegalovirus infection. Study-level points and caveats: CMV carriers with the relevant HLA were identified by cumulative public TCR beta family frequency. In two of eight donors, the top clonotype was HLA-C-restricted CMV-specific.

The receptor comes from a human donor in good health (CMV status not recorded). Some clones in this sample may be carry-over from other donors' samples. This chain connects TRBV7-2 to TRBJ2-5; D is tentatively TRBD1 or TRBD2 (5 bases each). The sequencing input was PBMCs. The CDR3 DNA sequence: TGTGCCAGCAGCTTAGTTGGGGGCCAAGAGACCCAGTACTTC. Protein: CASSLVGGQETQYF.